This T cell receptor (beta chain) was sequenced in a study of long-term antiretroviral therapy in people with HIV. Overall study results and limits: Diversity remained lower than transplant donor controls, even though it increased after ART. Relative to control repertoires, HIV repertoires exhibited narrower CDR3 length ranges.

Samples were assayed with immunoSEQ v3.0 at survey level. The assay was immunoSEQ multiplex PCR, and TCRdb's table has in-frame clones only and misses some. The sample lists 20,000 to 30,000 clones, 85% occurring once. Every single participant having HIV got treatment inside the United States. Ahead of DNA extraction, samples held about 1-10 million cryopreserved PBMC each. Regarding this clone: Its antigen is not known.

Germline CDR1 reads GTSNPN; CDR2 reads SVGIG (reference sequence). V shed 7 bases and J 4 bases; nucleotides not matched to a gene: 7. This CDR3 spans 13 amino acids. Material: unsorted PBMCs, obtained 2.3 years after starting antiretroviral therapy. V is TRBV30 and J is TRBJ2-7, with TRBD1 matching over 10 bases. This sequence was found in a man in his forties with HIV. The CDR3 DNA reads TGTGCCTCTGACCGGGACAGGGGTTACGAGCAGTACTTC. Encoded protein: CASDRDRGYEQYF.